One and the same sample provided the 27 T cell receptor beta chains below, sequenced in a study of T cell changes during pregnancy in multiple sclerosis. Method: immunoSEQ multiplex PCR; TCRdb's copy keeps in-frame clones and lacks some. The sample contains tens of thousands of clones, approximately 90% of which appear only once. This material consisted of CD8+ T cells from peripheral blood mononuclear cells, taken in the first trimester of pregnancy. Source of these receptors: a female donor with multiple sclerosis, enrolled in a pregnancy study.

The CDR3 DNA sequence: TGTGCCAGCAGCGTAGCGTGGCTAGCGGGAACTGAGCAGTTCTTC. Protein: CASSVAWLAGTEQFF. V and J are TRBV9 and TRBJ2-1, with 9 bases that match TRBD2. The CDR3 is 15 amino acids. V lost 0 bases to trimming and J lost 9 bases; unmatched junction nucleotides: 7. Per germline, CDR1 SGDLS and CDR2 YYNGEE.

This clone has just one count. This chain joins TRBV6-5 and TRBJ2-5; D gene uncertain. This CDR3 is 12 amino acids long. Germline values: CDR1 MNHEY, CDR2 SVGAGI. V lost 5 bases and J 4 bases, leaving 8 bases between the germline ends. DNA for the CDR3: TGTGCCAGCAGTCAACCCGGAGAGACCCAGTACTTC. Its protein product is CASSQPGETQYF.

In its sample, this clone was seen once. The chain combines TRBV18 with TRBJ2-1; TRBD2 aligns across 9 bases. This CDR3 has 17 amino acids. J lost 7 bases, V lost 3 bases, and 13 bases had no gene match. Germline V gives CDR1 KGHSH, CDR2 LQKENI. The CDR3 loop is CASSPLEREAPWNEQFF. CDR3 in DNA: TGTGCCAGCTCACCCCTAGAGCGGGAGGCGCCGTGGAATGAGCAGTTCTTC.

The chain carries TRBV4-2 and TRBJ1-5; D not certain. Trimming removed 1 base at V and 3 bases at J, with 4 bases between. The germline V gene encodes CDR1 LGHNA and CDR2 YNFKEQ. The CDR3 is 13 residues long. The CDR3 spells CASSQGINQPQHF. CDR3 coding DNA: TGTGCCAGCAGCCAAGGTATCAATCAGCCCCAGCATTTT.

The V and J genes are TRBV11-2 and TRBJ2-7; 7 nucleotides agree with TRBD1. The V segment lost 5 bases and the J segment 1 base; nucleotides outside the gene matches: 14. The CDR3 has 17 amino acids. Germline assignment: CDR1 SGHAT and CDR2 FQNNGV. CDR3 residues: CASSTRRQGLASYEQYF. As DNA, the CDR3 is TGTGCCAGCAGCACTCGTCGACAGGGATTAGCTTCCTACGAGCAGTACTTC.

The chain is built from TRBV11-2 and TRBJ2-5, with 7 bases fitting TRBD2. Germline V CDR1 and CDR2: SGHAT, FQNNGV. The CDR3 has 15 residues. V dropped 5 bases and J dropped 1; count of bases not matched to a gene: 7. The CDR3 DNA is TGTGCCAGCAGCCTGGGGGGGAGAGGCCAAGAGACCCAGTACTTC. Amino acid sequence: CASSLGGRGQETQYF.

The chain combines TRBV5-5 with TRBJ2-7; weak D call: TRBD1 (6 bases). CDR3 length: 15 amino acids. V lost 5 bases and J lost 4, with 19 bases in between. CDR1 and CDR2 (germline): SGHKS, YYEKEE (reference sequence). CDR3 nucleotide sequence: TGTGCCAGCAGTACTATACAAGGGGGTAGTTACGAGCAGTACTTC. Protein product: CASSTIQGGSYEQYF.

V and J are TRBV11-2 and TRBJ2-3, with D perhaps matching TRBD1 (5 bases). Trimming took 2 bases from V and 0 from J, leaving 9 bases between them. Germline CDR1 reads SGHAT; CDR2 reads FQNNGV. The CDR3 loop spans 15 amino acids. This CDR3 reads CASSLWGRSTDTQYF. The CDR3 DNA reads as TGTGCCAGCAGCTTATGGGGCCGAAGCACAGATACGCAGTATTTT.

The chain is built from TRBV2 and TRBJ1-2; possible D gene TRBD1, 6 bases. Per the germline V gene, CDR1 is SNHLY and CDR2 is FYNNEI. The V gene lost 8 bases and the J gene lost 0 bases, with 10 bases spanning the gap. This CDR3 has 13 residues. The CDR3 is CASLQGSNYGYTF. In nucleotides, the CDR3 is TGTGCCAGCTTACAGGGCTCTAACTATGGCTACACCTTC.

The rearrangement joins TRBV4-1 to TRBJ2-5, with 11 positions matching TRBD2. The CDR3 length is 16 residues. J lost 5 bases, V lost 3 bases, and 8 bases had no gene match. The germline gives CDR1 MGHRA, CDR2 YSYEKL. The CDR3 region has the DNA TGCGCCAGCAGCCACCATAGACTAGCGGGACCGGAGACCCAGTACTTC. Its translation is CASSHHRLAGPETQYF.

J is TRBJ2-3 and V is TRBV7-8, with 7 bases aligning to TRBD1. CDR1 SGHVS and CDR2 FQNEAQ come from the germline V gene. After removal of 4 bases from V and 0 bases from J, the junction contained 10 bases not matched to a gene. The CDR3 contains 17 residues. CDR3 sequence reads: CASSSTLDRASTDTQYF. The DNA for the CDR3 is TGTGCCAGCAGCTCGACCCTAGACAGGGCTAGCACAGATACGCAGTATTTT.

This clone was seen only once. The chain carries TRBV7-6 and TRBJ2-1; TRBD2 matches 10 bases. CDR1 is SGHVS and CDR2 is FNYEAQ in the germline V gene. V trimming: 4 bases; J trimming: 12 bases; junction bases outside the gene matches: 6. The CDR3 runs to 13 residues. CDR3 nucleotides: TGTGCCAGCAGCTCCCTAGCGGGGGTGGGGCAGTTCTTC. Encoded protein: CASSSLAGVGQFF.

The rearrangement joins TRBV19 to TRBJ1-1; perhaps TRBD1 as D (6 bases). CDR1 is LNHDA, CDR2 SQIVND, per germline (reference sequence). CDR3 size: 14 residues. The V and J ends lost 3 bases and 3 bases respectively, with 11 bases between them. CDR3 in DNA: TGTGCCAGTAGTATCGTTGGGGGCCACACTGAAGCTTTCTTT. It is translated as CASSIVGGHTEAFF.

The V call is TRBV27, the J call TRBJ2-7; 10 nucleotides match TRBD1. Germline lookup yields CDR1 MNHEY and CDR2 SMNVEV (reference sequence). This CDR3 spans 15 amino acids. Trimming at V came to 2 bases and at J to 6 bases, leaving 7 bases not matched to a gene. The CDR3 spells CASSLRTGGRFEQYF. In nucleotides, the CDR3 is TGTGCCAGCAGTTTACGGACAGGGGGTCGGTTCGAGCAGTACTTC.

This clone was detected only once. CDR3 coding DNA: TGTGCCAGCGCTCCTACCACGGGACTAGCCTACGAGCAGTACTTC. It codes for CASAPTTGLAYEQYF. J is TRBJ2-7 and V is TRBV7-9, with 8 bases that match TRBD2. After removal of 8 bases from V and 2 bases from J, the junction contained 11 bases not matched to a gene. The germline CDR1 and CDR2 sequences are SEHNR and FQNEAQ (reference sequence). There are 15 residues in the CDR3.

This clone appeared a single time. The chain combines TRBV2 with TRBJ2-1; 8 bases map to TRBD2. J lost 8 bases, V lost 6 bases, and 9 bases had no gene match. This CDR3 contains 14 residues. Germline V gene data show CDR1 as SNHLY and CDR2 as FYNNEI. CDR3 region: CASRIGRVRDEQFF. The CDR3 coding sequence is TGTGCCAGCAGAATCGGGAGGGTTAGAGATGAGCAGTTCTTC.

The CDR3 here is CASSLTGRRRTEAFF. DNA of the CDR3: TGTGCCAGTAGTCTTACGGGCAGGCGGAGGACTGAAGCTTTCTTT. The chain has TRBV19 and TRBJ1-1; D is undetermined. Germline lookup yields CDR1 LNHDA and CDR2 SQIVND (reference sequence). CDR3 size: 15 residues. Trimming removed 5 bases from V and 5 bases from J, with 18 bases in between.

V and J are TRBV4-1 and TRBJ1-4; D remains ambiguous. The CDR3 is 15 amino acids. Germline CDR1 reads MGHRA; CDR2 reads YSYEKL. Trimming stripped 1 base from V and 4 bases from J, with 10 bases between. The CDR3 loop is CASSQGAEDNEKLFF. The CDR3 nucleotides read TGCGCCAGCAGCCAAGGGGCTGAAGATAATGAAAAACTGTTTTTT.

V gene TRBV7-9 combines with J gene TRBJ2-3; 9 bases fit TRBD2. In germline, CDR1 is SEHNR, CDR2 FQNEAQ (reference sequence). The CDR3 runs 18 residues. J was trimmed by 3 bases and V by 8 bases; bases with no gene match: 18. CDR3 in DNA: TGTGCCAGCGCCCCCCCGATTTGGCGGGAGGGCCGAACAGATACGCAGTATTTT. Its protein product is CASAPPIWREGRTDTQYF.

V and J are TRBV28 and TRBJ2-7; the D gene is possibly TRBD2 (6 bases). Germline loops: CDR1 MDHEN, CDR2 SYDVKM. This CDR3 spans 15 amino acids. The germline V and J ends were trimmed by 2 bases and 0 bases, with 11 bases remaining between them. CDR3 amino acids: CASSLNSGPSYEQYF. In DNA form, the CDR3 reads TGTGCCAGCAGTTTAAATAGCGGACCCTCCTACGAGCAGTACTTC.

This chain uses TRBV18 with TRBJ2-7; 9 bases are shared with TRBD1. With V trimmed by 0 bases and J by 3 bases, 3 bases remained unmatched. Germline V lookup: CDR1 KGHSH, CDR2 LQKENI. CDR3 length: 15 amino acids. CDR3 in amino acids: CASSPPGQGNYEQYF. The CDR3 nucleotides are TGTGCCAGCTCACCACCGGGACAGGGCAACTACGAGCAGTACTTC.

The chain links TRBV5-6 to TRBJ2-7, with TRBD1 identical over 7 bases. V lost 3 bases and J lost 6; bases outside the gene matches: 6. Per the germline V gene, CDR1 is SGHDT and CDR2 is YYEEEE. This CDR3 region has 13 residues. CDR3 sequence: CASSWGQSPEQYF. The CDR3 coding sequence is TGTGCCAGCAGCTGGGGACAGAGTCCCGAGCAGTACTTC.

This sequence joins TRBV7-6 and TRBJ2-1; a weak D match, TRBD1 (5 bases). The length of the CDR3 is 13 residues. Germline loops: CDR1 SGHVS, CDR2 FNYEAQ. The V end lost 3 bases, the J end lost 8 bases, and 11 bases lay between the germline ends. The CDR3 here is CASSFDDSYEQFF. The CDR3 DNA reads as TGTGCCAGCAGCTTCGACGACAGCTATGAGCAGTTCTTC.

V usage is TRBV29-1 and J usage is TRBJ2-7; 11 bases match TRBD1. The ends lost 0 bases at V and 3 bases at J; junction bases unmatched: 4. In germline, CDR1 is SQVTM, CDR2 ANQGSEA. This CDR3 has 15 amino acids. In nucleotides, the CDR3 is TGCAGCGTTGAAGAAACCGGGACAGGGGGCTACGAGCAGTACTTC. Translation: CSVEETGTGGYEQYF.

This chain links TRBV18 with TRBJ2-7; possible D gene TRBD2, 6 bases. This CDR3 contains 14 residues. Trimming took 2 bases from V and 6 from J, leaving 14 bases between them. Germline loops: CDR1 KGHSH, CDR2 LQKENI. In DNA, the CDR3 is TGTGCCAGCTCACCAGGGACTGCAGCCCCCGAGCAGTACTTC. It encodes CASSPGTAAPEQYF.

This clone was seen only once. V is TRBV13 and J is TRBJ2-5; D remains ambiguous. The CDR3 has 13 amino acids. Germline-derived CDR1 and CDR2 are PRHDT and FYEKMQ (reference sequence). The V end was cut by 3 bases, the J end by 2 bases, with 7 bases between. The CDR3 loop reads CASSLRNQETQYF. CDR3 sequence (DNA): TGTGCCAGCAGCTTGAGGAATCAAGAGACCCAGTACTTC.

By frequency in the sample, this clone is medium-sized. The V and J genes are TRBV21-1 and TRBJ1-4; TRBD1 is taken as the D call from the table, unchecked against the DNA. TRBV21-1 is listed as a pseudogene. The CDR3 contains 14 residues. The CDR3 nucleotides are TGTGCCAGCAGCCTGGACAGGGGAAATGAAAAACTGTTTTTT. Residues: CASSLDRGNEKLFF.